Listed below are T cell receptor beta chains from one sample, sequenced in a study of cytomegalovirus exposure and HLA in healthy donors. TCRdb keeps only in-frame clones here, not all; method: immunoSEQ multiplex PCR. This table holds over 150,000 clones, approximately 79% found once. The sequencing sample was made of PBMCs. The receptors derive from a woman in her late teens or twenties in good health and CMV-seronegative. Both conserved end residues are part of each CDR3. D genes are given only for firm matches. Clone sizes are given selectively: once, few, many, or a class where the clone is expanded.

TRBD1 | TRBJ2-7 | TRBV28 | . | CASSGRQGKYEQYF | TGTGCCAGCAGTGGGAGACAGGGGAAGTACGAGCAGTACTTC
TRBD2 | TRBJ2-7 | TRBV5-5 | . | CASSRVTAGGRRIPSYEQYF | TGTGCCAGCAGCCGAGTGACGGCGGGGGGGCGGAGGATTCCCTCCTACGAGCAGTACTTC
. | TRBJ2-7 | TRBV27 | . | CASSLGRTYEQYF | TGTGCCAGCAGTTTGGGCAGGACCTACGAGCAGTACTTC
. | TRBJ1-4 | TRBV4-2 | few | CASSQEYRRDNFNEKLFF | TGTGCCAGCAGCCAAGAATACCGTCGGGACAACTTTAATGAAAAACTGTTTTTT
TRBD2 | TRBJ2-5 | TRBV7-8 | . | CASSLELAGHPETQYF | TGTGCCAGCAGCTTAGAACTAGCGGGCCACCCGGAGACCCAGTACTTC
TRBD2 | TRBJ2-3 | TRBV30 | . | CAWSVGLAGIIDTQYF | TGTGCCTGGAGTGTAGGCCTAGCGGGTATCATAGATACGCAGTATTTT
. | TRBJ1-1 | TRBV5-6 | . | CASSFRFLQGRAEAFF | TGTGCCAGCAGCTTCAGGTTCTTGCAGGGAAGGGCTGAAGCTTTCTTT
TRBD1 | TRBJ1-4 | TRBV5-6 | . | CASSLTGGLGEKLFF | TGTGCCAGCAGCTTAACAGGGGGCCTCGGTGAAAAACTGTTTTTT
. | TRBJ2-7 | TRBV19 | . | CASSYIMGSLTYEQYF | TGTGCCAGTAGTTACATCATGGGCAGTCTCACCTACGAGCAGTACTTC
. | TRBJ2-1 | TRBV7-2 | . | CASSFRGAASEQFF | TGTGCCAGCAGCTTTCGCGGGGCCGCGTCTGAGCAGTTCTTC
. | TRBJ2-7 | TRBV10-3 | . | CAISDGTNYEQYF | TGTGCCATCAGTGACGGGACAAACTACGAGCAGTACTTC
. | TRBJ1-6 | TRBV19 | . | CASAIGKGGRSPLHF | TGTGCCAGTGCCATAGGTAAAGGGGGAAGGTCACCCCTCCACTTT
. | TRBJ2-4 | TRBV5-6 | . | CASSLGLAKNIQYF | TGTGCCAGCAGCTTGGGACTAGCCAAAAACATTCAGTACTTC
TRBD2 | TRBJ2-4 | TRBV18 | . | CASSPNSLAGGRYGKNIQYF | TGTGCCAGCTCACCAAACTCCCTAGCGGGAGGGCGGTATGGCAAAAACATTCAGTACTTC
TRBD2 | TRBJ2-1 | TRBV6-1 | . | CASSASGGTYNEQFF | TGTGCCAGCAGTGCTAGCGGGGGGACCTACAATGAGCAGTTCTTC
TRBD1 | TRBJ2-1 | TRBV29-1 | . | CSVTTGPDEQFF | TGCAGCGTGACGACAGGGCCGGATGAGCAGTTCTTC
TRBD1 | TRBJ1-1 | TRBV19 | few | CASSPRQGARSYEAFF | TGTGCCAGTAGTCCCAGACAGGGGGCGCGTTCCTATGAAGCTTTCTTT
TRBD2 | TRBJ2-1 | TRBV4-2 | . | CASSQGLAGDEQFF | TGTGCCAGCAGCCAAGGACTAGCGGGCGATGAGCAGTTCTTC
TRBD1 | TRBJ1-1 | TRBV5-1 | . | CASSLEGGKMSEAFF | TGCGCCAGCAGCTTGGAAGGGGGCAAGATGTCTGAAGCTTTCTTT
. | TRBJ1-5 | TRBV28 | . | CASSRPGGNQPQHF | TGTGCCAGCAGCCGCCCAGGGGGCAATCAGCCCCAGCATTTT
TRBD2 | TRBJ2-7 | TRBV2 | . | CASSEMGGKSYEQYF | TGTGCCAGCAGTGAAATGGGGGGGAAATCCTACGAGCAGTACTTC
. | TRBJ1-5 | TRBV28 | once | CASSWAYSNQPQHF | TGTGCCAGCAGTTGGGCTTATAGCAATCAGCCCCAGCATTTT
TRBD1 | TRBJ2-7 | TRBV27 | . | CASSARQGPFTEQYF | TGTGCCAGCAGTGCCAGACAGGGCCCTTTTACCGAGCAGTACTTC
. | TRBJ2-7 | TRBV6-1 | . | CASSRPSHEQYF | TGTGCCAGCAGCAGGCCTTCCCACGAGCAGTACTTC
TRBD2 | TRBJ2-7 | TRBV9 | . | CASSEGTSGGTGEQYF | TGTGCCAGCAGCGAAGGGACTAGCGGGGGAACGGGCGAGCAGTACTTC
TRBD1 | TRBJ1-1 | TRBV4-1 | . | CASSQYDRADTEAFF | TGCGCCAGCAGCCAGTACGACAGGGCGGACACTGAAGCTTTCTTT
TRBD2 | TRBJ2-3 | TRBV5-1 | . | CASSSVRELAPWDTQYF | TGCGCCAGCAGCTCAGTAAGAGAACTAGCGCCGTGGGATACGCAGTATTTT
. | TRBJ2-2 | TRBV6-5 | few | CASSYGGQPTTGELFF | TGTGCCAGCAGTTACGGGGGACAACCTACGACCGGGGAGCTGTTTTTT
TRBD1 | TRBJ1-2 | TRBV5-1 | . | CASSGGQGSYTF | TGCGCCAGCAGCGGGGGACAGGGCAGCTACACCTTC
TRBD1 | TRBJ1-6 | TRBV28 | . | CASSTGDSYNSPLHF | TGTGCCAGCAGTACAGGGGACTCCTATAATTCACCCCTCCACTTT
. | TRBJ1-1 | TRBV10-1 | few | CASSSGLTEAFF | TGCGCCAGCAGTTCAGGGCTCACTGAAGCTTTCTTT
. | TRBJ2-1 | TRBV2 | . | CASSSYQVSEQFF | TGTGCCAGCAGTTCTTACCAAGTGAGTGAGCAGTTCTTC
. | TRBJ1-6 | TRBV2 | . | CASSEERSTLNSPLHF | TGTGCCAGCAGTGAAGAACGATCTACTCTGAATTCACCCCTCCACTTT
TRBD2 | TRBJ2-7 | TRBV15 | . | CATSRDGGERYEQYF | TGTGCCACCAGCAGAGATGGGGGGGAGCGCTACGAGCAGTACTTC
TRBD1 | TRBJ2-7 | TRBV28 | . | CASSLTRDREDEQYF | TGTGCCAGCAGTTTAACCCGGGACAGGGAGGACGAGCAGTACTTC
TRBD1 | TRBJ2-2 | TRBV10-3 | . | CAISESDRANGELFF | TGTGCCATCAGTGAGTCCGACAGGGCCAACGGGGAGCTGTTTTTT
TRBD1 | TRBJ1-1 | TRBV7-9 | few | CSSSLGQGNTEAFF | TGTTCCAGCAGCTTAGGACAGGGGAACACTGAAGCTTTCTTT
TRBD1 | TRBJ1-4 | TRBV6-5 | . | CASSDGTGVGEKLFF | TGTGCCAGCAGCGACGGGACAGGGGTGGGTGAAAAACTGTTTTTT
. | TRBJ1-4 | TRBV5-1 | . | CASSLARENEKLFF | TGCGCCAGCAGCTTGGCACGGGAAAATGAAAAACTGTTTTTT
. | TRBJ1-5 | TRBV2 | . | CASTVMTNQPQHF | TGTGCCAGCACGGTCATGACTAATCAGCCCCAGCATTTT
TRBD1 | TRBJ1-1 | TRBV5-8 | . | CASSFSTGDWNTEAFF | TGTGCCAGCAGCTTTTCGACAGGGGATTGGAACACTGAAGCTTTCTTT
. | TRBJ1-1 | TRBV18 | . | CASSPLEWSSSEAFF | TGTGCCAGCTCACCACTAGAGTGGTCGAGCTCTGAAGCTTTCTTT
. | TRBJ2-7 | TRBV30 | . | CAWSVRRSYEQYF | TGTGCCTGGAGTGTCCGGCGGTCCTACGAGCAGTACTTC
. | TRBJ2-7 | TRBV11-2 | . | CASSPGQRYEQYF | TGTGCCAGCAGCCCCGGACAGCGATACGAGCAGTACTTC
TRBD2 | TRBJ2-1 | TRBV6-6 | . | CASSLLAEEDEQFF | TGTGCCAGCAGTCTACTAGCGGAGGAGGATGAGCAGTTCTTC
. | TRBJ2-5 | TRBV27 | once | CASSPGLRQETQYF | TGTGCCAGCAGTCCAGGACTGCGACAAGAGACCCAGTACTTC
. | TRBJ2-1 | TRBV19 | . | CASRLPPTDEQFF | TGTGCCAGTAGACTACCACCAACCGATGAGCAGTTCTTC
TRBD1 | TRBJ2-1 | TRBV18 | . | CASSRGQGALNEQFF | TGTGCCAGCTCACGGGGACAGGGGGCCCTCAATGAGCAGTTCTTC
. | TRBJ2-1 | TRBV4-2 | . | CASSQDIAREQFF | TGTGCCAGCAGCCAGGATATAGCACGGGAGCAGTTCTTC
TRBD2 | TRBJ2-5 | TRBV29-1 | . | CSSGGGQETQYF | TGCAGCTCTGGGGGGGGACAAGAGACCCAGTACTTC